The 27 T cell receptor beta chains below were found in one sample sequenced in a study of T cell responses to AZD1222 COVID-19 vaccine. The protocol was immunoSEQ multiplex PCR, while the TCRdb copy is restricted to in-frame clones and leaves out a portion. The data contain 95,000 to 150,000 clones, roughly 87% of them singletons. The sequenced sample was peripheral blood, obtained on day 0 of MenACWY control vaccination. The receptors derive from an adult in good health.

V usage is TRBV29-1 and J usage is TRBJ2-1, with 7 positions matching TRBD1. The CDR3 is 14 residues long. The germline CDR1 and CDR2 sequences are SQVTM and ANQGSEA. V shed 4 bases and J 5 bases; nucleotides not matched to a gene: 8. CDR3 loop: CSVVPGQANNEQFF. The CDR3 bases are TGCAGCGTTGTCCCCGGACAGGCCAACAATGAGCAGTTCTTC.

V gene TRBV4-1 combines with J gene TRBJ2-3; TRBD2 matches 9 bases. With V trimmed by 10 bases and J by 0 bases, 2 bases remained unmatched. In germline, CDR1 is MGHRA, CDR2 YSYEKL. The CDR3 has 13 residues. DNA for the CDR3: TGCGCCACAAGCGGGGGGAGCACAGATACGCAGTATTTT. This gives the protein CATSGGSTDTQYF.

Only one count was recorded for this clone. CDR3 region: CASSLEPGRGTQYF. The CDR3 DNA is TGCGCCAGCAGCTTGGAGCCGGGGAGAGGGACCCAGTACTTC. The V call is TRBV5-1, the J call TRBJ2-5, with D tentatively TRBD2 (5 bases). The CDR3 spans 14 residues. V lost 0 bases to trimming and J lost 7 bases, with 13 bases between them. Per germline, CDR1 SGHRS and CDR2 YFSETQ.

Concerning this clone itself: At one boundary the junction diverges from the germline segment, which might be a read error. This chain links TRBV6-5 with TRBJ1-2, with 7 bases lining up with TRBD1. This CDR3 has 13 amino acids. The V gene's germline CDR1 is MNHEY and CDR2 SVGAGI. Written as DNA, the CDR3 is TGTGCCAGCAGTACCACCTCCGGGACAGCCGTAATCTTC. Residues: CASSTTSGTAVIF.

The chain couples TRBV29-1 to TRBJ1-2, with TRBD1 matching 7 bases. Germline CDR1 and CDR2: SQVTM and ANQGSEA. The length of the CDR3 is 13 residues. V was clipped by 4 bases and J by 2 bases; unmatched bases: 4. In nucleotides, the CDR3 is TGCAGCGTTGCATCGACAGGGAACTATGGCTACACCTTC. It specifies CSVASTGNYGYTF.

V usage is TRBV12-2 and J usage is TRBJ2-7; the table's D gene call, TRBD1, was not cross checked with the DNA. TRBV12-2 is a pseudogene segment. This CDR3 spans 14 amino acids. CDR3 region: CASRLHRAAYEQYF. For the CDR3, the DNA is TGTGCAAGTCGCCTACACAGGGCGGCCTACGAGCAGTACTTC.

The V and J genes are TRBV27 and TRBJ2-7; D gene ambiguous. Germline loops: CDR1 MNHEY, CDR2 SMNVEV (reference sequence). V was clipped by 0 bases and J by 6 bases, with 3 bases between them. The CDR3 loop spans 11 amino acids. DNA of the CDR3: TGTGCCAGCAGTTTATCGACCGAGCAGTACTTC. Encoded protein: CASSLSTEQYF.

V gene TRBV11-2 combines with J gene TRBJ2-5; tentatively, D is TRBD1 (6 bases). The CDR3 spans 15 residues. Germline V gene lookup returns CDR1 SGHAT and CDR2 FQNNGV. V was trimmed by 1 base and J by 7 bases, leaving 16 bases between them. The CDR3 sequence: CASSLVSPGAGTQYF. As DNA, the CDR3 is TGTGCCAGCAGCTTAGTTAGTCCAGGGGCTGGGACCCAGTACTTC. Based on the CDR3 plus reference TRBV11-2 and TRBJ2-5, the full variable domain is EAGVAQSPRYKIIEKRQSVAFWCNPISGHATLYWYQQILGQGPKLLIQFQNNGVVDDSQLPKDRFSAERLKGVDSTLKIQPAKLEDSAVYLCASSLVSPGAGTQYFGPGTRLLVL.

The CDR3 loop reads CASSGHHPNQPQHF. CDR3 in DNA: TGTGCCAGCAGTGGACACCACCCCAATCAGCCCCAGCATTTT. This rearrangement joins TRBV28 to TRBJ1-5; D may be TRBD1 (5 bases). Germline V CDR1 and CDR2: MDHEN, SYDVKM. This CDR3 region has 14 residues. Trimming removed 5 bases from V and 3 bases from J, with 11 bases in between.

The chain combines TRBV5-8 with TRBJ2-5; D uncertain. The germline V gene encodes CDR1 SGHTS and CDR2 YDEGEE. V was shortened by 4 bases and J by 2 bases, with 18 bases between the two germline ends. The CDR3 has 16 residues. In DNA form, the CDR3 reads TGTGCCAGCAGCCGACTGAAGGGTGGGCCGCAAGAGACCCAGTACTTC. Its translation: CASSRLKGGPQETQYF.

The chain uses TRBV20-1 and TRBJ1-4; a possible D gene is TRBD1 (5 bases). The ends were cut back, 3 bases at V and 4 bases at J, with 9 bases in the middle. Germline assignment: CDR1 DFQATT and CDR2 SNEGSKA (reference sequence). The CDR3 has 13 residues. CDR3: CSASDSLNEKLFF. In DNA, the CDR3 is TGCAGTGCTAGTGACAGCCTTAATGAAAAACTGTTTTTT.

For the CDR3, the DNA is TGTGCCAGCAGCTCCCCCCTAGCGGGGGGGGACGATGAGCAGTTCTTC. Translated: CASSSPLAGGDDEQFF. The gene calls are TRBV7-2 and TRBJ2-1; 12 nucleotides match TRBD2. CDR1 and CDR2 (germline): SGHTA, FQGNSA. This CDR3 comprises 16 residues. With V trimmed by 4 bases and J by 8 bases, 9 bases remained unmatched.

The chain employs TRBV28 and TRBJ2-7; 7 positions match TRBD2. The CDR3 runs 13 residues. CDR1 and CDR2 from the germline V gene are MDHEN and SYDVKM. Unmatched junction bases numbered 1, after V lost 3 bases and J lost 2 bases. The CDR3: CASSFGTTYEQYV. The CDR3 nucleotides read TGTGCCAGCAGTTTTGGGACTACCTACGAGCAGTACGTC.

J is TRBJ2-1 and V is TRBV11-2, with D perhaps matching TRBD1 or TRBD2 (5 bases each). V lost 3 bases to trimming and J lost 5 bases, with 8 bases between them. CDR1 and CDR2 from the germline V gene are SGHAT and FQNNGV. The length of the CDR3 is 13 residues. The CDR3 loop is CASSLGRDNEQFF. In DNA form, the CDR3 reads TGTGCCAGCAGCTTGGGACGGGACAATGAGCAGTTCTTC.

The chain has TRBV5-5 and TRBJ1-3; TRBD1 might be the D (5 bases). There are 14 residues in the CDR3. Germline V gene data show CDR1 as SGHKS and CDR2 as YYEKEE (reference sequence). The V and J ends lost 0 bases and 1 base respectively, with 5 bases between them. The CDR3 sequence is CASSLGGSGNTIYF. In DNA, the CDR3 is TGTGCCAGCAGCTTGGGGGGGTCTGGAAACACCATATATTTT.

The V and J genes are TRBV25-1 and TRBJ2-2; D may be TRBD2 (6 bases). V lost 2 bases, J lost 6 bases, and 13 bases lay in between. There are 15 residues in the CDR3. The germline V gene encodes CDR1 MGHDK and CDR2 SYGVNS. CDR3 sequence (DNA): TGTGCCAGCAGTGAAGGCTGGGAGGATTCCGGGGAGCTGTTTTTT. This encodes CASSEGWEDSGELFF.

The chain carries TRBV7-6 and TRBJ1-6, with D perhaps TRBD1 (5 bases). CDR1 is SGHVS, CDR2 FNYEAQ, per germline. This CDR3 comprises 15 residues. Trimming shortened V by 1 base and J by 6 bases, and 10 bases separated the two germline ends. The CDR3 spells CASSLGGTSNSPLHF. CDR3 DNA sequence: TGTGCCAGCAGCTTAGGAGGGACTTCTAATTCACCCCTCCACTTT.

The chain links TRBV18 to TRBJ1-3; no definite D call. The CDR3 runs 14 residues. V lost 1 base to trimming and J lost 0 bases, with 4 bases between them. Germline V gene sequence: CDR1 KGHSH, CDR2 LQKENI. The CDR3 bases are TGTGCCAGCTCACCACAGTTCTCTGGAAACACCATATATTTT. Encoded protein: CASSPQFSGNTIYF.

The rearrangement links TRBV2 to TRBJ2-6, with 8 bases identical to TRBD1. Unmatched junction bases numbered 8, after V lost 7 bases and J lost 0 bases. The CDR3 covers 17 residues. Germline lookup yields CDR1 SNHLY and CDR2 FYNNEI. For the CDR3, the DNA is TGTGCCAGCAACCGAAGGGGACAGGTCTCTGGGGCCAACGTCCTGACTTTC. Translation gives CASNRRGQVSGANVLTF.

Concerning this clone: Other DNA sequences in this sample translate to the same CDR3. This chain joins TRBV6-5 and TRBJ1-1, with 11 bases lining up with TRBD1. The CDR3 totals 13 residues. V shed 8 bases and J 6 bases; nucleotides not matched to a gene: 5. Germline V lookup: CDR1 MNHEY, CDR2 SVGAGI. CDR3 loop: CASRTGGRAEAFF. CDR3 sequence (DNA): TGTGCCAGCCGGACAGGGGGCAGAGCTGAAGCTTTCTTT.

The DNA of the CDR3 is TGTGCCAGCAGAGCACAGGGGAGGGGCGAGCAGTACGTC. Its protein product is CASRAQGRGEQYV. The chain uses TRBV6-5 and TRBJ2-7; D possibly matches TRBD1 or TRBD2 (7 bases each). The V end lost 6 bases, the J end lost 6 bases, and 15 bases lay between the germline ends. The CDR3 runs 13 residues. Germline CDR1 is MNHEY and CDR2 is SVGAGI.

The V and J genes are TRBV27 and TRBJ1-1; 7 bases line up with TRBD1. After removal of 5 bases from V and 3 bases from J, the junction contained 6 bases not matched to a gene. Germline values: CDR1 MNHEY, CDR2 SMNVEV (reference sequence). The length of the CDR3 is 14 residues. The CDR3 protein is CASSRGQWDTEAFF. The CDR3 nucleotides are TGTGCCAGCAGTCGGGGACAGTGGGACACTGAAGCTTTCTTT.

The chain carries TRBV5-5 and TRBJ1-3; weak D call: TRBD1 (6 bases). CDR1 and CDR2 (germline): SGHKS, YYEKEE (reference sequence). The CDR3 sequence is 15 residues long. V gave up 3 bases and J gave up 4 bases, with 14 bases separating them. CDR3 sequence: CASSSNPTGGNTIYF. As DNA, the CDR3 is TGTGCCAGCAGCTCCAACCCAACAGGGGGAAACACCATATATTTT.

The V and J genes are TRBV6-5 and TRBJ2-2; maybe TRBD1 (6 bases). The CDR3 has 15 residues. In germline, CDR1 is MNHEY, CDR2 SVGAGI. The V end lost 0 bases, the J end lost 7 bases, and 12 bases lay between the germline ends. CDR3 in DNA: TGTGCCAGCAGTTACTCCACAGGGTTCGTCGGGGAGCTGTTTTTT. It encodes CASSYSTGFVGELFF.

This sequence joins TRBV5-6 and TRBJ2-4; D is perhaps TRBD2 (5 bases). This CDR3 has 18 residues. Trimming shortened V by 0 bases and J by 2 bases, and 18 bases separated the two germline ends. The germline CDR1 and CDR2 sequences are SGHDT and YYEEEE. The CDR3, as DNA: TGTGCCAGCAGCTTGGGCGGGCCAGGTCCCCTTCCCAAAAACATTCAGTACTTC. Amino acid sequence: CASSLGGPGPLPKNIQYF.

The chain links TRBV14 to TRBJ2-7; unclear D gene. Trimming left V 1 base short and J 4 bases short, with 5 bases between. CDR1 is SGHDN and CDR2 is FVKESK in the germline V gene. This CDR3 has 12 amino acids. DNA for the CDR3: TGTGCCAGCAGCCAAGTGATTTACGAGCAGTACTTC. Its translation is CASSQVIYEQYF.

The rearrangement joins TRBV7-2 to TRBJ2-3; 8 nucleotides line up with TRBD2. The CDR3 consists of 14 residues. V was pared by 5 bases and J by 9 bases, with 10 bases of the junction left unmatched. The germline gives CDR1 SGHTA, CDR2 FQGNSA. CDR3 sequence: CASSPTPGGTTQYF. CDR3 sequence (DNA): TGTGCCAGCAGCCCCACCCCGGGGGGGACGACGCAGTATTTT.